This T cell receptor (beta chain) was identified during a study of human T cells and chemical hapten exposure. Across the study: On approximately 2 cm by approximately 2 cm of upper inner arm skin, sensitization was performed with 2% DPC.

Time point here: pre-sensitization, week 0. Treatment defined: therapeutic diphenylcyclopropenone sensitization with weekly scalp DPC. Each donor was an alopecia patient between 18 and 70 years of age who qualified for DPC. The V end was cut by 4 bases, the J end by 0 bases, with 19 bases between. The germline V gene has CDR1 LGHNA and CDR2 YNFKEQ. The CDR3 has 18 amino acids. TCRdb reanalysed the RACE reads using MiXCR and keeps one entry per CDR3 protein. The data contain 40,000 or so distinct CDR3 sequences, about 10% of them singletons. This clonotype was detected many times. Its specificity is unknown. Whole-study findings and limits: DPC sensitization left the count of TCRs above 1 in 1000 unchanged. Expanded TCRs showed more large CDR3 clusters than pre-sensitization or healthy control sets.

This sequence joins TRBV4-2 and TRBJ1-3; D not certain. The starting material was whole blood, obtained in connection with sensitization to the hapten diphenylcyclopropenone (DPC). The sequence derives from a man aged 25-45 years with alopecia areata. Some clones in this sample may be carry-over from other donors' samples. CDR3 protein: CASSPRAAKPPSGNTIYF. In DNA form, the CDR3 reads TGTGCCAGCAGCCCCCGGGCCGCCAAACCCCCCTCTGGAAACACCATATATTTT.